This T cell receptor beta chain was recovered during a study of blood T cell repertoires in COVID-19. This clone occurred once. Assay: immunoSEQ multiplex PCR; the TCRdb copy retains only in-frame clones and omits some. The table lists 250,000 to 300,000 clones, 85% to 90% of them singletons. With 2 bases clipped from V and 5 bases from J, the junction kept 4 bases outside the gene matches. The CDR3 spans 15 residues. Per the germline V gene, CDR1 is SEHNR and CDR2 is FQNEAQ (reference sequence). The TCR originated in a man between 18 and 29 years old with active or convalescent COVID-19. J is TRBJ2-7 and V is TRBV7-9; 12 nucleotides match TRBD1. Sequencing was performed on peripheral blood. CDR3: CASSLTGQGADEQYF. DNA for the CDR3: TGTGCCAGCAGCTTAACGGGACAGGGGGCTGACGAGCAGTACTTC.